This T cell receptor beta chain was obtained from a study of radiotherapy plus CTLA-4 blockade in lung cancer. Trimming removed 9 bases from V and 4 bases from J; junction bases left unmatched: 4. CDR1 is MNHNY and CDR2 is SVGAGI in the germline V gene (reference sequence). The CDR3 length is 12 residues. The method was immunoSEQ multiplex PCR; TCRdb's version includes in-frame clones alone and lacks a portion of them. The repertoire consists of about 120,000 clones, with just under 80% occurring once and the leading ten covering 5% to 5.5%. The sequence was obtained from a human donor with non-small cell lung cancer who had a partial response to radiotherapy plus ipilimumab. Sample: peripheral blood, taken from a patient treated with radiotherapy plus ipilimumab. The J gene is TRBJ1-1, the V gene TRBV6-6, with 8 positions matching TRBD1. CDR3 nucleotide sequence: TGTGCCAGTACTACAGGGGGCACTGAAGCTTTCTTT. Translated, it gives CASTTGGTEAFF.